A selection of T cell receptor beta chains follows, all from one sample in a study of blood T cells in healthy people across ages. TCRdb reprocessed the 5' RACE reads with MiXCR, giving one entry per CDR3 protein. The sample shows 660,000 or so distinct CDR3 sequences, approximately 50% of them seen only once. The sample was blood. These receptors were obtained from a man aged 55 to 69 in good health. Both conserved end residues are part of each CDR3. Each record gives: CDR3 DNA, CDR3 protein, J gene, clone size, D gene, V gene. D genes are given only for firm matches. Clone size is given for some rows only: seen once, a few or many times, or a class if the clone is expanded.

cdr3_nt: TGTGCCAGCAGCGCCTCGACGACAGATACGCAGTATTTT
cdr3_aa: CASSASTTDTQYF
j_call: TRBJ2-3
clone_size: few
d_call: NA
v_call: TRBV7-2

cdr3_nt: TGTGCCAGCAGTTATGGTGCGGGGGCCATAGGCTACACCTTC
cdr3_aa: CASSYGAGAIGYTF
j_call: TRBJ1-2
clone_size: once
d_call: NA
v_call: TRBV6-5

cdr3_nt: TGCAGTGCTATCCTTCAGGGGGACACTAATGAAAAACTGTTTTTT
cdr3_aa: CSAILQGDTNEKLFF
j_call: TRBJ1-4
clone_size: NA
d_call: TRBD1
v_call: TRBV20-1

cdr3_nt: TGTGCCAGCAGCTTAGCGGGTTACGGCGAGCAGTACTTC
cdr3_aa: CASSLAGYGEQYF
j_call: TRBJ2-7
clone_size: NA
d_call: NA
v_call: TRBV7-2

cdr3_nt: TGTGCCAGCAGGGGGGATCCTTCGGAGCAGTTCTTC
cdr3_aa: CASRGDPSEQFF
j_call: TRBJ2-1
clone_size: NA
d_call: NA
v_call: TRBV3-1

cdr3_nt: TGCAGTGCTAGAGATCAACTGAGAGGAGAGGAGACCCAGTACTTC
cdr3_aa: CSARDQLRGEETQYF
j_call: TRBJ2-5
clone_size: few
d_call: NA
v_call: TRBV20-1

cdr3_nt: TGCGCCAGCAGTGAGTCGATTCGACTAGCGGGAGTGTCATGGTACTTC
cdr3_aa: CASSESIRLAGVSWYF
j_call: TRBJ2-5
clone_size: NA
d_call: TRBD2
v_call: TRBV10-2

cdr3_nt: TGTGCCACCCGCCGGGCAGAACAGGAGGTGGAAGAGACCCAGTACTTC
cdr3_aa: CATRRAEQEVEETQYF
j_call: TRBJ2-5
clone_size: few
d_call: NA
v_call: TRBV27

cdr3_nt: TGTGCCAGCAGCCGTACAGGGGGCGGTTCACCCCTCCACTTT
cdr3_aa: CASSRTGGGSPLHF
j_call: TRBJ1-6
clone_size: NA
d_call: TRBD1
v_call: TRBV4-2

cdr3_nt: TGTGCCAGCAGACCAACAGCGGGAGACGAAGAGACCCAGTACTTC
cdr3_aa: CASRPTAGDEETQYF
j_call: TRBJ2-5
clone_size: NA
d_call: TRBD2
v_call: TRBV27

cdr3_nt: TGCGCCAGGTTAGCGGGCCACCGTCCGGGGGCCAACGTCCTGACTTTC
cdr3_aa: CARLAGHRPGANVLTF
j_call: TRBJ2-6
clone_size: NA
d_call: TRBD2
v_call: TRBV5-1

cdr3_nt: TGCAGTGCTCAAACTGACTACGAGCAGTACTTC
cdr3_aa: CSAQTDYEQYF
j_call: TRBJ2-7
clone_size: few
d_call: NA
v_call: TRBV20-1

cdr3_nt: TGCAGTGCAACCGGGACAGGGCTTCGCACCGGGGAGCTGTTTTTT
cdr3_aa: CSATGTGLRTGELFF
j_call: TRBJ2-2
clone_size: few
d_call: TRBD1
v_call: TRBV20-1

cdr3_nt: TGTGCCAGCAGCTATCAGGGGGGGCACTACAATGAGCAGTTCTTC
cdr3_aa: CASSYQGGHYNEQFF
j_call: TRBJ2-1
clone_size: NA
d_call: NA
v_call: TRBV7-9

cdr3_nt: TGCAGTGCTACTACTGACAGGACCGATGGCTACACCTTC
cdr3_aa: CSATTDRTDGYTF
j_call: TRBJ1-2
clone_size: NA
d_call: NA
v_call: TRBV20-1

cdr3_nt: TGCAGTGCAAGGGGGCCTGGGGAGCAGTACTTC
cdr3_aa: CSARGPGEQYF
j_call: TRBJ2-5
clone_size: few
d_call: TRBD1
v_call: TRBV20-1

cdr3_nt: TGCAGTGCCCTCCGGTCGGTAGCCGGCACCTACGAGCAGTACTTC
cdr3_aa: CSALRSVAGTYEQYF
j_call: TRBJ2-7
clone_size: few
d_call: NA
v_call: TRBV20-1

cdr3_nt: TGTGCCAGCAGGACCGGACAGGGGAGCAATGAGCAGTTCTTC
cdr3_aa: CASRTGQGSNEQFF
j_call: TRBJ2-1
clone_size: few
d_call: TRBD1
v_call: TRBV12-3/TRBV12-4

cdr3_nt: TGTGCCAGCAGCTTAGATCTAGCGGGGAGGGCCCAGTACTTC
cdr3_aa: CASSLDLAGRAQYF
j_call: TRBJ2-5
clone_size: NA
d_call: TRBD2
v_call: TRBV7-2

cdr3_nt: TGTGCCAGCAGGCGGGGGGACAGTAATGAGCAGTTCTTC
cdr3_aa: CASRRGDSNEQFF
j_call: TRBJ2-1
clone_size: NA
d_call: NA
v_call: TRBV11-2

cdr3_nt: TGTGCCAGCAGCAAGAATCGACAGGAGAACTATGGCTACACCTTC
cdr3_aa: CASSKNRQENYGYTF
j_call: TRBJ1-2
clone_size: NA
d_call: NA
v_call: TRBV7-8

cdr3_nt: TGCGCCAGCAGCCAAGAATTCACCGGGGAGCTGTTTTTT
cdr3_aa: CASSQEFTGELFF
j_call: TRBJ2-2
clone_size: NA
d_call: NA
v_call: TRBV4-1

cdr3_nt: TGTGCCAGCAGCTTAGCCGGGGGACTAGCGGGGGGGTATAGCACAGATACGCAGTATTTT
cdr3_aa: CASSLAGGLAGGYSTDTQYF
j_call: TRBJ2-3
clone_size: NA
d_call: TRBD2
v_call: TRBV7-2

cdr3_nt: TGCAGTGCCCCCAGGGGCCGAGGGATTGAGCAGTTCTTC
cdr3_aa: CSAPRGRGIEQFF
j_call: TRBJ2-1
clone_size: NA
d_call: NA
v_call: TRBV20-1

cdr3_nt: TGTGCCAGCAGTCCACAGGGGAGAGACATTCAGTACTTC
cdr3_aa: CASSPQGRDIQYF
j_call: TRBJ2-4
clone_size: NA
d_call: TRBD1
v_call: TRBV6-6

cdr3_nt: TGTGCCAGGCCAGTGAGACCTGAGGGCGAGCAGTACTTC
cdr3_aa: CARPVRPEGEQYF
j_call: TRBJ2-7
clone_size: few
d_call: NA
v_call: TRBV12-3/TRBV12-4

cdr3_nt: TGCGCCAGCAGCCCCACGCAGGGGTTTCAGCCCCAGCATTTT
cdr3_aa: CASSPTQGFQPQHF
j_call: TRBJ1-5
clone_size: few
d_call: NA
v_call: TRBV4-1

cdr3_nt: TGCGCCAGCAGCTGGGGCCCGGACAGGGGGAGTGAGACCCAGTACTTC
cdr3_aa: CASSWGPDRGSETQYF
j_call: TRBJ2-5
clone_size: few
d_call: TRBD1
v_call: TRBV5-1

cdr3_nt: TGCAGTGCTAGAAGAATAGCCAAAAACATTCAGTACTTC
cdr3_aa: CSARRIAKNIQYF
j_call: TRBJ2-4
clone_size: NA
d_call: NA
v_call: TRBV20-1

cdr3_nt: TGTGCCAGCAGCTCAGGGACAACCATGAACACTGAAGCTTTCTTT
cdr3_aa: CASSSGTTMNTEAFF
j_call: TRBJ1-1
clone_size: NA
d_call: NA
v_call: TRBV7-9

cdr3_nt: TGCGCCAGCAGCTCACGACTAGCGGGGGAGTACCAAGAGACCCAGTACTTC
cdr3_aa: CASSSRLAGEYQETQYF
j_call: TRBJ2-5
clone_size: few
d_call: TRBD2
v_call: TRBV5-1

cdr3_nt: TGCGCCAGCAGCGGGGGACCCCTAGAGACCCAGTACTTC
cdr3_aa: CASSGGPLETQYF
j_call: TRBJ2-5
clone_size: NA
d_call: NA
v_call: TRBV5-1

cdr3_nt: TGCGCCAGCAGCTACGGACAGCTAGACTCCTACAATGAGCAGTTCTTC
cdr3_aa: CASSYGQLDSYNEQFF
j_call: TRBJ2-1
clone_size: NA
d_call: NA
v_call: TRBV5-1

cdr3_nt: TGTGCCAGCAGCTCCCGCGTCGACATTCAGTACTTC
cdr3_aa: CASSSRVDIQYF
j_call: TRBJ2-4
clone_size: NA
d_call: NA
v_call: TRBV7-9

cdr3_nt: TGTGCCAGCAGCCCCCAACGGGCCCTCACGGGGCCCCTCCACTTT
cdr3_aa: CASSPQRALTGPLHF
j_call: TRBJ1-6
clone_size: NA
d_call: NA
v_call: TRBV7-8

cdr3_nt: TGTGCCAGCAGCGCGCAGACTCACAGGGGAGGTGAGCAGTTCTTC
cdr3_aa: CASSAQTHRGGEQFF
j_call: TRBJ2-1
clone_size: NA
d_call: NA
v_call: TRBV9

cdr3_nt: TGCAGTGCTAGAGAGGGTGGCAGGGGAAGGTACGAGCAGTACTTC
cdr3_aa: CSAREGGRGRYEQYF
j_call: TRBJ2-7
clone_size: NA
d_call: NA
v_call: TRBV20-1

cdr3_nt: TGCGCCAGCAGCTGGACAGGGGGCGGAGCTGAAAAACTGTTTTTT
cdr3_aa: CASSWTGGGAEKLFF
j_call: TRBJ1-4
clone_size: NA
d_call: TRBD1
v_call: TRBV5-1

cdr3_nt: TGTGCCAGCAGTGCCTTAGCGGGGGGGCCGGAGTTCTTC
cdr3_aa: CASSALAGGPEFF
j_call: TRBJ2-1
clone_size: NA
d_call: TRBD2
v_call: TRBV27

cdr3_nt: TGCAGTGCTAGGGTCCAGGGGGGGCCGTATGGCTACACCTTC
cdr3_aa: CSARVQGGPYGYTF
j_call: TRBJ1-2
clone_size: NA
d_call: TRBD1
v_call: TRBV20-1

cdr3_nt: TGTGCCAGCAGATATGTGGATACGCAGTATTTT
cdr3_aa: CASRYVDTQYF
j_call: TRBJ2-3
clone_size: NA
d_call: NA
v_call: TRBV6-5

cdr3_nt: TGTGCCAGCAGCCAAGAAGGACAGGGGGGGCAGTACTTC
cdr3_aa: CASSQEGQGGQYF
j_call: TRBJ2-5
clone_size: NA
d_call: TRBD1
v_call: TRBV3-1

cdr3_nt: TGTGCCAGCAGCGCTACAGGGTGCGTTGGGGCCAACGTCCTGACTTTC
cdr3_aa: CASSATGCVGANVLTF
j_call: TRBJ2-6
clone_size: NA
d_call: NA
v_call: TRBV2

cdr3_nt: TGCAGCGTTAAGGATCCAGGTGGCTACACCTTC
cdr3_aa: CSVKDPGGYTF
j_call: TRBJ1-2
clone_size: NA
d_call: NA
v_call: TRBV29-1

cdr3_nt: TGCAGTGCTAGGCCTCTCGGACTCCAAATCAAAGCAGATACGCAGTATTTT
cdr3_aa: CSARPLGLQIKADTQYF
j_call: TRBJ2-3
clone_size: NA
d_call: NA
v_call: TRBV20-1

cdr3_nt: TGTGCCAGCAGTGTGACAGGGGCCACTGAAGCTTTCTTT
cdr3_aa: CASSVTGATEAFF
j_call: TRBJ1-1
clone_size: NA
d_call: TRBD1
v_call: TRBV6-1